These T cell receptor beta chains were read from a single sample in a study of response to subunit inactivated influenza vaccine. MiXCR, applied by TCRdb to the RT-PCR reads, yields one record per CDR3 protein. The table lists more than 700,000 distinct CDR3 sequences, 21% of them singletons. Sequenced material: PBMCs from blood, taken 4 to 6 days after vaccination. These receptors were obtained from a man between 50 and 59 years old who received an inactivated influenza vaccine. CDR3s include the opening cysteine and the closing phenylalanine or tryptophan. The order of the fields is V gene, J gene, clone size, D gene, CDR3 DNA, CDR3 protein. A D gene is named only where the DNA matches it firmly. Rows may omit the clone size; those that give it use once, few, many or a size class.

>TRBV10-2|TRBJ2-5|few|.
TGCGCCAGCAGTGAGCACCGGGACGACCAAGAGACCCAGTACTTC
CASSEHRDDQETQYF
>TRBV10-3|TRBJ2-3|.|.
TGTGCCGGAAGGGACGGGTCTAGCACAGATACGCAGTATTTT
CAGRDGSSTDTQYF
>TRBV14|TRBJ2-1|.|TRBD2
TGTGCCAGCAGCCAAGGTCTCTCTAGCGGGAGTCGGCAGTTCTTC
CASSQGLSSGSRQFF
>TRBV20-1|TRBJ2-1|few|.
TGCAGTGCTCCAGGGGTGAGGGAGTCCTACAATGAGCAGTTCTTC
CSAPGVRESYNEQFF
>TRBV4-2|TRBJ2-7|.|TRBD1
TGTGCCAGCAGCCAAGAAGGGACAGGGTTCCACGAGCAGTACTTC
CASSQEGTGFHEQYF
>TRBV15|TRBJ2-7|.|.
TGTGCCACCAGCAGAGATCGGGACTCCTACGAGCAGTACTTC
CATSRDRDSYEQYF
>TRBV20-1|TRBJ2-3|.|TRBD2
TGCAGTGCTAGGCGACTAGCGGATAGCACAGATACGCAGTATTTT
CSARRLADSTDTQYF
>TRBV7-9|TRBJ1-4|.|.
TGTGCCAGCAGCTTGAAGGCCGGATGGGGTGAAAAACTGTTTTTT
CASSLKAGWGEKLFF
>TRBV5-1|TRBJ2-7|few|.
TGCGCCAGCAGCTCCGCCCCGGGCTCCTACGAGCAGTACTTC
CASSSAPGSYEQYF
>TRBV6-2/TRBV6-3|TRBJ2-1|few|.
TGTGCCAGCAGTTACCCCAGGGATGGGAAGCGAGATGAGCAGTTCTTC
CASSYPRDGKRDEQFF
>TRBV10-3|TRBJ2-6|few|.
TGTGCCATCGCGACAGCCTCTGGGGCCAACGTCCTGACTTTC
CAIATASGANVLTF
>TRBV27|TRBJ1-5|few|.
TGTGCCAGCAGTCGGGACAAAGGTCCCTATAGCAATCAGCCCCAGCATTTT
CASSRDKGPYSNQPQHF
>TRBV20-1|TRBJ2-1|.|TRBD2
TGCAGTGATGGGAGGGCCGGAGGTGAGCAGTTCTTC
CSDGRAGGEQFF
>TRBV30|TRBJ2-6|few|.
TGTGCCTGGAGTTCAAACATAGGCGGGGCCAACGTCCTGACTTTC
CAWSSNIGGANVLTF
>TRBV6-5|TRBJ1-2|few|TRBD1
TGTGCCAGCAGTTGGGAGACAGGGTATGGCTACACCTTC
CASSWETGYGYTF
>TRBV5-1|TRBJ2-6|many|.
TGCGCCAGCGCGGATACAGCCTCTGGGGCCAACGTCCTGACTTTC
CASADTASGANVLTF
>TRBV28|TRBJ2-1|.|.
TGTGCCAGCAGACCACCCTCTATCCCCGGCCGGTTCTTC
CASRPPSIPGRFF
>TRBV7-2|TRBJ2-2|.|.
TGTGCCAGCAGCCATAGCGTCGGGGAGCTGTTTTTT
CASSHSVGELFF
>TRBV7-9|TRBJ2-7|many|.
TGTGCCAGCAGCCCGGGGCGGTCCGGGAACGAGCAGTACTTC
CASSPGRSGNEQYF
>TRBV20-1|TRBJ1-2|many|.
TGCAGTGGGGCCCAACCCAACTATGGCTACACCTTC
CSGAQPNYGYTF
>TRBV10-3|TRBJ2-2|.|.
TGTGCCATCAGTGAATTTAAAGCGGACACCGGGGAGCTGTTTTTT
CAISEFKADTGELFF
>TRBV20-1|TRBJ2-6|few|TRBD1
TGCAGTGCCCAGACAGGGGGTAGCTCTGGGGCCAACGTCCTGACTTTC
CSAQTGGSSGANVLTF
>TRBV20-1|TRBJ1-6|.|.
TGCAGTGCTAGTAGAGGGAGCTCCTATAATTCACCCCTCCACTTT
CSASRGSSYNSPLHF
>TRBV12-3/TRBV12-4|TRBJ2-2|.|TRBD1
TGTGCCAGCAGGCAGACAGGGGGCCCCGGGGAGCTGTTTTTT
CASRQTGGPGELFF
>TRBV20-1|TRBJ1-6|few|.
TGCAGTGCTAGAGAATCTCGGGGGCGCGGTTCACCCCTCCACTTT
CSARESRGRGSPLHF
>TRBV4-1|TRBJ2-7|few|TRBD1
TGCGCCAGCAGCCAAGAAACTGGGACAGCCGGGGAGCAGTACTTC
CASSQETGTAGEQYF
>TRBV4-1|TRBJ2-1|few|TRBD1
TGCGCCAGCAGCCAAGGCCCTCTAGCGACAGGGGAGTTCTTC
CASSQGPLATGEFF
>TRBV7-2|TRBJ2-5|few|.
TGTGCCAGCAGCGGGGGACGGGGCCAAGAGACCCAGTACTTC
CASSGGRGQETQYF
>TRBV12-3/TRBV12-4|TRBJ2-2|few|.
TGTGCCAGCGTTGGGGGGGCTTTGAACACCGGGGAGCTGTTTTTT
CASVGGALNTGELFF
>TRBV11-2|TRBJ2-3|few|.
TGTGCCAGCAGCTTAGAAGGGGCGCGGAGTATTACGCAGTATTTT
CASSLEGARSITQYF
>TRBV12-3/TRBV12-4|TRBJ2-7|.|.
TGTGCCAGCAGTCCAACCGGGACACCACCCTACGAGCAGTACTTC
CASSPTGTPPYEQYF
>TRBV20-1|TRBJ2-3|.|.
TGCAGTGCTAGAGATCCCAGGCGGGGAAGCACAGATACGCAGTATTTT
CSARDPRRGSTDTQYF
>TRBV12-3/TRBV12-4|TRBJ1-1|many|.
TGTGCCAGCAGTTTACTTTCTGAAGCTTTCTTT
CASSLLSEAFF
>TRBV5-1|TRBJ2-2|.|TRBD1
TGCGCCAGCAGCGGGACAGGGGTGACCACCGGGGAGCTGTTTTTT
CASSGTGVTTGELFF
>TRBV12-3/TRBV12-4|TRBJ1-2|.|.
TGTGCCAGCAGTTTAGGCGCAGGGGCTAACTATGGCTACACCTTC
CASSLGAGANYGYTF
>TRBV7-9|TRBJ1-1|.|TRBD1
TGTGCCAGCAGAGGGACAGGGGGAAAAGCTTTCTTT
CASRGTGGKAFF
>TRBV18|TRBJ2-7|.|.
TGTGCCAGCTCACCAGAGCAATTCTACGAGCAGTACTTC
CASSPEQFYEQYF